A single sample is the source of the 21 T cell receptor beta chains below, sequenced in a study of a mutant IDH1 vaccine in newly diagnosed glioma. Time point given: week 11, during vaccination. The investigators gave 300 ug of mutant IDH1 20-mer peptide in each vaccine dose, together with topical imiquimod. These receptors have no known antigen. Clones were sequenced by immunoSEQ multiplex PCR, and TCRdb holds only the in-frame ones, with some missing. The repertoire holds tens of thousands of clones, with over 85% as singletons. The sample here was PBMCs, taken from a glioma patient whose treatment included an IDH1 peptide vaccine. The receptor source for this set is a woman between 40 and 50 years old with glioma.

CDR3 protein: CASSVGAGGATEAFF. DNA for the CDR3: TGTGCCAGCAGCGTAGGGGCAGGGGGAGCCACTGAAGCTTTCTTT. V and J are TRBV9 and TRBJ1-1; TRBD1 agrees at 7 bases. Germline V gene data show CDR1 as SGDLS and CDR2 as YYNGEE. V was pared by 0 bases and J by 4 bases, with 6 bases of the junction left unmatched. The CDR3 is made up of 15 amino acids.

The V call is TRBV5-6, the J call TRBJ1-2; 9 bases align to TRBD1. The germline V gene encodes CDR1 SGHDT and CDR2 YYEEEE. The CDR3 consists of 15 residues. V lost 4 bases to trimming and J lost 0 bases; unmatched junction nucleotides: 4. In nucleotides, the CDR3 is TGTGCCAGCAGCCCGACAGGGGGGTCTAACTATGGCTACACCTTC. This codes for CASSPTGGSNYGYTF. Full variable domain (outside the CDR3, taken from reference TRBV5-6 and TRBJ1-2): DAGVTQSPTHLIKTRGQQVTLRCSPKSGHDTVSWYQQALGQGPQFIFQYYEEEERQRGNFPDRFSGHQFPNYSSELNVNALLLGDSALYLCASSPTGGSNYGYTFGSGTRLTVV.

The CDR3 DNA is TGTGCCATCAGTGAGTGGGACAGGGGGTCACTCGGGGAGCTGTTTTTT. The encoded protein is CAISEWDRGSLGELFF. This chain uses TRBV10-3 with TRBJ2-2; 11 nucleotides line up with TRBD1. Germline CDR1 is ENHRY and CDR2 is SYGVKD. The CDR3 contains 16 residues. V lost 1 base, J lost 7 bases, and 5 bases stayed unmatched.

This clone was counted only a few times. This chain connects TRBV5-6 to TRBJ2-3; 7 nucleotides match TRBD1. The CDR3 has 15 residues. The ends lost 1 base at V and 3 bases at J; junction bases unmatched: 5. Germline lookup yields CDR1 SGHDT and CDR2 YYEEEE. CDR3 loop: CASSLFVRGTDTQYF. The DNA for the CDR3 is TGTGCCAGCAGCTTGTTTGTCAGGGGGACAGATACGCAGTATTTT.

The genes are TRBV28 and TRBJ1-2; no firm D call. V was pared by 2 bases and J by 1 base, with 5 bases between. CDR3 length equals 13 residues. Germline V gene data show CDR1 as MDHEN and CDR2 as SYDVKM. The CDR3 protein is CASSLGSNYGYTF. CDR3 sequence (DNA): TGTGCCAGCAGTTTAGGAAGTAACTATGGCTACACCTTC.

In this sample, this clone turned up a few times. The gene calls are TRBV9 and TRBJ2-7; D gene uncertain. Trimming shortened V by 3 bases and J by 5 bases, and 12 bases separated the two germline ends. Germline CDR1 is SGDLS and CDR2 is YYNGEE. This CDR3 spans 13 amino acids. DNA for the CDR3: TGTGCCAGCAGCGCCTATCTCCGGGACGAGCAGTACTTC. Its protein is CASSAYLRDEQYF. The entire variable domain, with the rest obtained from reference TRBV9 and TRBJ2-7, is as follows: DSGVTQTPKHLITATGQRVTLRCSPRSGDLSVYWYQQSLDQGLQFLIQYYNGEERAKGNILERFSAQQFPDLHSELNLSSLELGDSALYFCASSAYLRDEQYFGPGTRLTVT.

This clone showed up just once. The chain uses TRBV28 and TRBJ1-2, with D uncertain. V lost 4 bases to trimming and J lost 8 bases, with 14 bases between them. CDR1 is MDHEN, CDR2 SYDVKM, per germline. This CDR3 is built from 13 residues. DNA of the CDR3: TGTGCCAGCAGTTATCGGAGATCCGGGGGCTACACCTTC. Translated, it gives CASSYRRSGGYTF.

This clone was seen a few times. The V and J genes are TRBV5-1 and TRBJ1-1, with a weak D call TRBD1 (5 bases). The V end lost 0 bases, the J end lost 4 bases, and 13 bases lay between the germline ends. CDR3 size: 15 residues. Germline CDR1 is SGHRS and CDR2 is YFSETQ. The CDR3 here is CASSLGQQRGTEAFF. For the CDR3, the DNA is TGCGCCAGCAGCTTGGGACAGCAAAGGGGCACTGAAGCTTTCTTT.

The V call is TRBV2, the J call TRBJ1-1; unclear D gene. V dropped 8 bases and J dropped 1 base, with 8 bases sitting between them. Germline assignment: CDR1 SNHLY and CDR2 FYNNEI. The CDR3 is 12 residues long. This chain's CDR3 is CASSYGNTEAFF. CDR3 sequence (DNA): TGTGCCAGCTCGTACGGGAACACTGAAGCTTTCTTT.

The chain is built from TRBV6-5 and TRBJ1-1; no clear D. Germline V gives CDR1 MNHEY, CDR2 SVGAGI. The CDR3 contains 14 residues. Trimming stripped 7 bases from V and 0 bases from J, with 12 bases between. CDR3 in amino acids: CASTHRSVNTEAFF. The CDR3, as DNA: TGTGCCAGCACCCATCGGTCAGTGAACACTGAAGCTTTCTTT.

The chain joins TRBV10-3 to TRBJ1-3; no clear D gene. Trimming removed 6 bases from V and 2 bases from J, with 14 bases in between. This CDR3 has 15 amino acids. CDR1 and CDR2 from the germline V gene are ENHRY and SYGVKD. The CDR3 region is CAIRETTGTGNTIYF. CDR3 in DNA: TGTGCCATCAGAGAGACGACGGGCACTGGAAACACCATATATTTT.

V usage is TRBV7-3 and J usage is TRBJ2-2; D gene ambiguous. Looked up from germline, CDR1 is SGHTA and CDR2 is FQGTGA. CDR3 length: 14 amino acids. The ends were cut back, 0 bases at V and 0 bases at J, with 2 bases in the middle. CDR3 residues: CASSLTANTGELFF. For the CDR3, the DNA is TGTGCCAGCAGCTTAACCGCGAACACCGGGGAGCTGTTTTTT.

The genes are TRBV5-4 and TRBJ1-2; 11 bases map to TRBD1. Trimming took 1 base from V and 5 from J; bases not matched to a gene: 4. The germline CDR1 and CDR2 sequences are SGHNT and YYREEE (reference sequence). The CDR3 sequence is 15 residues long. This CDR3 is CASSLPGTGGYGYTF. The CDR3 DNA sequence: TGTGCCAGCAGCTTGCCCGGGACAGGGGGGTATGGCTACACCTTC. Full variable domain (rest looked up from reference TRBV5-4 and TRBJ1-2): ETGVTQSPTHLIKTRGQQVTLRCSSQSGHNTVSWYQQALGQGPQFIFQYYREEENGRGNFPPRFSGLQFPNYSSELNVNALELDDSALYLCASSLPGTGGYGYTFGSGTRLTVV.

The table lists this clone with a few counts. This rearrangement joins TRBV27 to TRBJ2-1; TRBD2 matches 9 bases. J was trimmed by 6 bases and V by 4 bases; bases with no gene match: 10. CDR1 and CDR2 from the germline V gene are MNHEY and SMNVEV (reference sequence). The CDR3 spans 16 residues. Here the CDR3 reads CASSYASGALFNEQFF. CDR3 bases: TGTGCCAGCAGTTACGCTAGCGGGGCCTTATTCAATGAGCAGTTCTTC.

This clone was picked up one time. The genes are TRBV6-6 and TRBJ2-6; D gene uncertain. V shed 5 bases and J shed 3 bases, with 8 bases lying between them. This CDR3 is built from 14 residues. Germline CDR1 is MNHNY and CDR2 is SVGAGI (reference sequence). In DNA form, the CDR3 reads TGTGCCAGCAGTGTAGGGAATGGGGCCAACGTCCTGACTTTC. It encodes CASSVGNGANVLTF.

The V and J genes are TRBV6-5 and TRBJ2-5, with D perhaps TRBD2 (6 bases). The germline V gene encodes CDR1 MNHEY and CDR2 SVGAGI. The V end was cut by 4 bases, the J end by 7 bases, with 13 bases between. The CDR3 sequence is 13 residues long. The CDR3 here is CASSFGGAGTQYF. The CDR3 bases are TGTGCCAGCAGTTTTGGAGGGGCCGGGACCCAGTACTTC.

V gene TRBV5-1 combines with J gene TRBJ1-1, with 9 bases aligning to TRBD1. Germline CDR1 SGHRS, CDR2 YFSETQ. Trimming took 2 bases from V and 1 from J; bases not matched to a gene: 3. The CDR3 sequence is 15 residues long. The CDR3 spells CASSFLTGGNTEAFF. DNA of the CDR3: TGCGCCAGCAGCTTCCTGACAGGGGGGAACACTGAAGCTTTCTTT.

The V gene is TRBV5-4, the J gene TRBJ2-7; no reliable D call. CDR1 and CDR2 from the germline V gene are SGHNT and YYREEE (reference sequence). V lost 3 bases to trimming and J lost 2 bases, with 12 bases between them. The CDR3 is made up of 14 amino acids. CDR3 region: CASSSFSGTYEQYF. CDR3 bases: TGTGCCAGCAGCTCCTTTTCTGGGACCTACGAGCAGTACTTC.

The chain joins TRBV10-3 to TRBJ2-5; TRBD1 aligns across 7 bases. This CDR3 has 12 amino acids. CDR1 is ENHRY and CDR2 is SYGVKD in the germline V gene. With V trimmed by 5 bases and J by 4 bases, 1 base remained unmatched. DNA of the CDR3: TGTGCCATCAGTCGGGACAGAGAGACCCAGTACTTC. Translated, it gives CAISRDRETQYF.

This chain links TRBV4-1 with TRBJ1-1; D is perhaps TRBD1 (6 bases). V shed 3 bases and J shed 3 bases, with 14 bases lying between them. CDR1 is MGHRA and CDR2 is YSYEKL in the germline V gene. CDR3 length equals 15 residues. CDR3: CASSHMTGPDTEAFF. Written as DNA, the CDR3 is TGCGCCAGCAGCCACATGACAGGACCGGACACTGAAGCTTTCTTT.

The V gene is TRBV9, the J gene TRBJ2-5; D is possibly TRBD1 (5 bases). The CDR3 runs 13 residues. Trimming shortened V by 2 bases and J by 6 bases, and 11 bases separated the two germline ends. The germline V gene has CDR1 SGDLS and CDR2 YYNGEE. The CDR3 loop reads CASSVGAEQTQYF. Written as DNA, the CDR3 is TGTGCCAGCAGCGTTGGGGCGGAACAGACCCAGTACTTC.